The clone carrying this TCR beta chain was counted a single time. The CDR3 covers 15 residues. Trimming took off 8 bases at V and 7 bases at J, with 18 bases between the two ends. The germline V gene encodes CDR1 SNHLY and CDR2 FYNNEI. The sample comes from a study of blood T cell repertoires in COVID-19. Per the original data handling: Amplifying reference gene primers gave estimates of nucleated cell counts. Assay used: immunoSEQ multiplex PCR; TCRdb lists only in-frame clones, some missing. V and J calls and clone size are copied from that table; D and trimming were computed from the DNA. This repertoire shows 100,000 to 150,000 clones, approximately 74% found once; its top ten account for about 1.9%.

This sequence was found in a woman in her 70s with acute or convalescent COVID-19. The sequenced material came from peripheral blood. This rearrangement joins TRBV2 to TRBJ1-6; perhaps TRBD1 as D (6 bases). The DNA for the CDR3 is TGTGCCAGCCGACTGGACAGCCTCGGAAATTCACCCCTCCACTTT. The encoded protein is CASRLDSLGNSPLHF.